This T cell receptor (beta chain) was retrieved from a study of breast tumors, draining lymph nodes, adjacent tissues. Study-wide results and limits: Tumor and nontumor repertoires were significantly more similar in luminal-like than in basal-like breast cancer. The data were judged consistent with most tumor T cells coming from lymph node and expanding in tumor. Tumors had less TCR diversity than lymph nodes, more than nontumor tissue.

TCRdb reprocessed the multiplex PCR reads via MiXCR and lists one record per CDR3 protein. The sample holds 100,000 to 150,000 distinct CDR3 sequences, about 20% seen once. V lost 4 bases to trimming and J lost 0 bases; unmatched junction nucleotides: 6. CDR1 and CDR2 from the germline V gene are SQVTM and ANQGSEA. The CDR3 length is 15 residues. Breast cancer patients provided tissue from their axillary draining lymph nodes. This clonotype was seen repeatedly, ten times or more. Its antigen is unknown. This clonotype was obtained from a female donor with breast cancer. Some clones in this sample may be carry-over from other donors' samples. Input material: axillary lymph node tissue. The chain combines TRBV29-1 with TRBJ2-1; TRBD2 matches 7 bases. The CDR3 loop is CSVVGTGGSYNEQFF. DNA of the CDR3: TGCAGCGTTGTGGGAACGGGAGGCTCCTACAATGAGCAGTTCTTC.